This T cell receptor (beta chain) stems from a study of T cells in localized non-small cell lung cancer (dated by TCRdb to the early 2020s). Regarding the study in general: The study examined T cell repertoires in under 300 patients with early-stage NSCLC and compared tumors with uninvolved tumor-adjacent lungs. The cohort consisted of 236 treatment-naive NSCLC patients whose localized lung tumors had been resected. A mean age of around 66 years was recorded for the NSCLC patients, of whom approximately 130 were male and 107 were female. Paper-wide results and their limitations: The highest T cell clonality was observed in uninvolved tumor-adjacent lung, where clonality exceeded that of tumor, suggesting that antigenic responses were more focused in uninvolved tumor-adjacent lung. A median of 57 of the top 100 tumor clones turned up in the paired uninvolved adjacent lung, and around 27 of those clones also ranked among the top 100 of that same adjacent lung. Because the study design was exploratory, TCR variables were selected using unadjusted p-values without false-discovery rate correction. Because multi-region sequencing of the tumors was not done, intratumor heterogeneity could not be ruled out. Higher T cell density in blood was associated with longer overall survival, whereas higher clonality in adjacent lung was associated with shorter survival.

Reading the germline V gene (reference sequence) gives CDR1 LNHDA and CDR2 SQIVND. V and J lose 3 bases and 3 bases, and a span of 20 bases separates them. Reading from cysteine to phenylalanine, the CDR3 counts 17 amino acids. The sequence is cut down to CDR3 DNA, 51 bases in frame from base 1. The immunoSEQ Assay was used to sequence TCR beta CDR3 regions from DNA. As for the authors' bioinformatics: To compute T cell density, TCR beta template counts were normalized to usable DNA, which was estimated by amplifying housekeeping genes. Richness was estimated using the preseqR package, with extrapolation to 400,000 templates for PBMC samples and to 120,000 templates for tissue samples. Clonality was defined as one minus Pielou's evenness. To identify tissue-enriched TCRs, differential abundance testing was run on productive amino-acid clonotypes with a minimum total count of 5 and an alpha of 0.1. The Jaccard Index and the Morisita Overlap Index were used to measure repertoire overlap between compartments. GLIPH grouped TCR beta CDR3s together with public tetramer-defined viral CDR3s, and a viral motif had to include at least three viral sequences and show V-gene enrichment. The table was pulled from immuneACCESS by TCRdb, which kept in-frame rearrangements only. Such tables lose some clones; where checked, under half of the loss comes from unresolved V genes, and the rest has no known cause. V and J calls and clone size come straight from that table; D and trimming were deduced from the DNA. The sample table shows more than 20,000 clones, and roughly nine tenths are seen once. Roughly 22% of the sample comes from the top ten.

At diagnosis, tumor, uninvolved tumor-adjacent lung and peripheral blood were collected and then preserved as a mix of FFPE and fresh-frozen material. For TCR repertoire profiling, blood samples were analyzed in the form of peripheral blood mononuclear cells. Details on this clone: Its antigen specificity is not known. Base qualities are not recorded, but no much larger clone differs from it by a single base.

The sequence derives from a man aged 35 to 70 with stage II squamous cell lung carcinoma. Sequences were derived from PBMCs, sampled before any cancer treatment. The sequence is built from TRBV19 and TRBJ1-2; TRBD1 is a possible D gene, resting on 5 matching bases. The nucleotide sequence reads TGTGCCAGTAGTATGGGATATAGGGGAATTGGTGACTATGGCTACACCTTC. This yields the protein CASSMGYRGIGDYGYTF.